This TCR beta chain was retrieved from a study of CD8 T cells in ankylosing spondylitis. Trimming shortened V by 3 bases and J by 1 base, and 13 bases separated the two germline ends. Per the germline V gene, CDR1 is SGHRS and CDR2 is YFSETQ. The CDR3 sequence is 16 residues long. TCRdb fed the 5' RACE reads into MiXCR, producing one record per CDR3 protein. In the table there are fewer than 400,000 distinct CDR3 sequences, approximately 14% of which are singletons. The source material was blood, either unsorted or a sorted T cell fraction (not recorded which). The clonotype comes from a male donor with ankylosing spondylitis or in good health (not recorded which). The genes are TRBV5-1 and TRBJ2-2, with D unclear. In nucleotides, the CDR3 is TGCGCCAGCAGCTCATCTGGTCCGCAGAACACCGGGGAGCTGTTTTTT. This sequence encodes CASSSSGPQNTGELFF.